One TCR beta chain is described in this entry. This entry is derived from a study of spatial heterogeneity in lung cancer. Germline V gene data show CDR1 as LGHNA and CDR2 as YNFKEQ. Trimming at V came to 4 bases and at J to 6 bases, leaving 9 bases not matched to a gene. This CDR3 is 15 amino acids long. The time point: sample taken at primary tumor resection. TCRdb reprocessed the 5' RACE reads via MiXCR and lists one record per CDR3 protein. The sample carries about 2,800 distinct CDR3 sequences, about 7.9% recorded once. This sequence originates from a male donor with early-stage non-small cell lung cancer. This chain connects TRBV4-2 to TRBJ2-1, with TRBD2 identical over 7 bases. The source was normal lung tissue next to the tumor, collected at surgery. The CDR3 loop reads CASSRASGPSNEQFF. In nucleotides, the CDR3 is TGTGCCAGCAGCCGGGCTAGCGGCCCCTCCAATGAGCAGTTCTTC.